The clone carrying this T cell receptor (beta chain) was counted only a few times. The data belong to a study of identical twins. The CDR3 extends over 17 amino acids. V lost 5 bases and J lost 0; bases outside the gene matches: 7. Looked up from germline, CDR1 is MNHNS and CDR2 is SASEGT. TCRdb called the 5' RACE reads again in MiXCR, with one record for every CDR3 protein. This sample has 690,000 or so distinct CDR3 sequences, with 8.6% found just once. These data were also filed under a second study, of yellow fever vaccine responses in identical twins.

The sequence was collected from a woman between 18 and 30 years old in good health. The rearrangement links TRBV6-1 to TRBJ2-6; 7 nucleotides align to TRBD1. What was sequenced was PBMCs. The CDR3 loop reads CASSPSTGSSGANVLTF. CDR3 DNA sequence: TGTGCCAGCAGTCCGTCGACAGGGAGCTCTGGGGCCAACGTCCTGACTTTC.